One and the same sample provided the 32 T cell receptor beta chains below, sequenced in a study of blood T cell repertoires in COVID-19. Produced via immunoSEQ multiplex PCR; TCRdb's table is partial and in-frame only. This sample yields about 200,000 clones, of which approximately 85% are seen a single time; around 4.9% belongs to the top ten. The material sequenced was peripheral blood. Source of these receptors: a woman older than 75 with acute or convalescent COVID-19.

This clone was picked up a small number of times. V is TRBV28 and J is TRBJ1-2; 8 bases match TRBD1. V gave up 5 bases and J gave up 0 bases; unmatched junction bases: 17. Germline CDR1 MDHEN, CDR2 SYDVKM. This CDR3 contains 19 residues. The CDR3 DNA reads as TGTGCCAGCAGTCCCCTCGGGGCAGGGGGCTTAGAAGCTAACTATGGCTACACCTTC. It yields the protein CASSPLGAGGLEANYGYTF.

This clone showed up just once. The chain links TRBV27 to TRBJ2-7, with D maybe TRBD1 (5 bases). The CDR3 is 13 residues long. Trimming pared 8 bases from V and 4 bases from J, leaving 15 bases between. Germline V gene sequence: CDR1 MNHEY, CDR2 SMNVEV (reference sequence). The CDR3 coding sequence is TGTGCCAGCGGCTTTAAGGGGTGGTACGAGCAGTACTTC. As protein: CASGFKGWYEQYF.

This clone came up a few times. The rearrangement joins TRBV7-9 to TRBJ2-7, with D perhaps matching TRBD1 (6 bases). Looked up from germline, CDR1 is SEHNR and CDR2 is FQNEAQ (reference sequence). V gave up 5 bases and J gave up 6 bases, with 26 bases separating them. The CDR3 spans 17 residues. In DNA form, the CDR3 reads TGTGCCAGCAGCCCGGACCCCCACAGGGTGCGGGCTAGCGAGCAGTACTTC. Translation gives CASSPDPHRVRASEQYF.

This chain joins TRBV5-1 and TRBJ2-2, with D perhaps matching TRBD1 (7 bases). The V end lost 0 bases, the J end lost 5 bases, and 11 bases lay between the germline ends. Germline V gene lookup returns CDR1 SGHRS and CDR2 YFSETQ. This CDR3 region has 15 residues. This CDR3 reads CASSLDQGGTGELFF. In DNA form, the CDR3 reads TGCGCCAGCAGCTTGGATCAGGGGGGAACCGGGGAGCTGTTTTTT.

The chain recombines TRBV12-3 or TRBV12-4 with TRBJ1-2; 9 bases are shared with TRBD1. J gave up 4 bases and V 10 bases, and 7 bases lay outside the gene matches. The CDR3 loop spans 13 amino acids. CDR3 sequence: CAITGTGTYGYTF. The CDR3 coding sequence is TGTGCCATCACCGGGACAGGGACCTATGGCTACACCTTC.

The chain uses TRBV12-3 or TRBV12-4 and TRBJ1-2; 7 nucleotides align to TRBD1. The CDR3 has 13 amino acids. The junction had 3 bases not matched to a gene; V was cut back by 6 bases and J by 2 bases. CDR3: CASRPGQNYGYTF. CDR3 coding DNA: TGTGCCAGCAGGCCGGGACAGAACTATGGCTACACCTTC.

The CDR3 loop reads CATQGGARSYGYTF. The DNA for the CDR3 is TGTGCCACCCAAGGGGGGGCTCGAAGCTATGGCTACACCTTC. The chain uses TRBV28 and TRBJ1-2; perhaps TRBD1 as D (6 bases). Germline V gene lookup returns CDR1 MDHEN and CDR2 SYDVKM. Trimming removed 10 bases at V and 4 bases at J, with 19 bases between. This CDR3 region has 14 residues.

Only one count was recorded for this clone. The CDR3 nucleotides read TGTGCCAGCAGCTTAGCGGGGGGAGAAACTGAAGCTTTCTTT. Its protein product is CASSLAGGETEAFF. The V call is TRBV7-2, the J call TRBJ1-1; a weak D match, TRBD1 (5 bases). Trimming removed 0 bases from V and 5 bases from J, with 10 bases in between. The CDR3 sequence is 14 residues long. Germline V lookup: CDR1 SGHTA, CDR2 FQGNSA.

V gene TRBV7-8 combines with J gene TRBJ1-2, with 8 bases fitting TRBD1. There are 17 residues in the CDR3. Trimming removed 5 bases from V and 0 bases from J; junction bases left unmatched: 11. In germline, CDR1 is SGHVS, CDR2 FQNEAQ. The chain's CDR3 is CASSPFLGTGANYGYTF. The CDR3 DNA reads TGTGCCAGCAGCCCCTTCCTCGGGACAGGTGCTAACTATGGCTACACCTTC.

Only one count was recorded for this clone. The CDR3 loop is CASSSVFRTPDNEQFF. The CDR3 DNA reads as TGTGCCAGCAGCTCAGTGTTCCGGACACCCGACAATGAGCAGTTCTTC. The rearrangement joins TRBV11-1 to TRBJ2-1; the D gene is possibly TRBD1 (5 bases). The CDR3 runs 16 residues. V shed 4 bases and J shed 5 bases, with 18 bases lying between them. Per germline, CDR1 SGHAT and CDR2 FQDESV (reference sequence).

This chain uses TRBV5-6 with TRBJ2-7; no firm D call. V dropped 0 bases and J dropped 3 bases, with 10 bases sitting between them. This CDR3 has 14 amino acids. Germline CDR1 SGHDT, CDR2 YYEEEE. Written as DNA, the CDR3 is TGTGCCAGCAGCTTGGGGTTAGTTGTCTACGAGCAGTACTTC. Amino acids: CASSLGLVVYEQYF. The whole variable domain, filled in from reference TRBV5-6 and TRBJ2-7, reads DAGVTQSPTHLIKTRGQQVTLRCSPKSGHDTVSWYQQALGQGPQFIFQYYEEEERQRGNFPDRFSGHQFPNYSSELNVNALLLGDSALYLCASSLGLVVYEQYFGPGTRLTVT.

This chain connects TRBV11-2 to TRBJ1-2, with D possibly TRBD1 on 5 matching bases. This CDR3 is built from 15 residues. Trimming stripped 6 bases from V and 8 bases from J, with 22 bases between. CDR1 is SGHAT and CDR2 is FQNNGV in the germline V gene. CDR3 sequence: CASSLTDPREGGYTF. The CDR3 nucleotides are TGTGCCAGCAGTTTAACAGATCCCAGGGAGGGAGGCTACACCTTC. Combining the CDR3 with reference TRBV11-2 and TRBJ1-2 gives the whole variable domain EAGVAQSPRYKIIEKRQSVAFWCNPISGHATLYWYQQILGQGPKLLIQFQNNGVVDDSQLPKDRFSAERLKGVDSTLKIQPAKLEDSAVYLCASSLTDPREGGYTFGSGTRLTVV.

V usage is TRBV19 and J usage is TRBJ1-3; D not certain. The CDR3 is 13 amino acids. Trimming removed 2 bases at V and 6 bases at J, with 8 bases between. The germline V gene encodes CDR1 LNHDA and CDR2 SQIVND (reference sequence). In DNA, the CDR3 is TGTGCCAGTAGTATAAATGCGGTAAACACCATATATTTT. It translates to CASSINAVNTIYF. Looking up the rest from reference TRBV19 and TRBJ1-3 gives the full variable domain: DGGITQSPKYLFRKEGQNVTLSCEQNLNHDAMYWYRQDPGQGLRLIYYSQIVNDFQKGDIAEGYSVSREKKESFPLTVTSAQKNPTAFYLCASSINAVNTIYFGEGSWLTVV.

The V gene is TRBV7-8, the J gene TRBJ2-1; a weak D match, TRBD1 (6 bases). The CDR3 is made up of 14 amino acids. The V gene's germline CDR1 is SGHVS and CDR2 FQNEAQ. Trimming removed 5 bases from V and 7 bases from J, with 15 bases in between. The CDR3 sequence: CASSRSTGRNEQFF. CDR3 DNA: TGTGCCAGCAGCCGGTCGACAGGTAGGAATGAGCAGTTCTTC.

This chain links TRBV28 with TRBJ2-6, with a possible D match to TRBD1 (5 bases). Germline assignment: CDR1 MDHEN and CDR2 SYDVKM. Trimming took 5 bases from V and 0 from J, leaving 14 bases between them. This CDR3 is built from 17 residues. The CDR3 nucleotides read TGTGCCAGCAGTAAATGGGGCGCCTCCTCTGGGGCCAACGTCCTGACTTTC. Its translation: CASSKWGASSGANVLTF.

This chain joins TRBV27 and TRBJ1-5; D unresolved. Trimming pared 2 bases from V and 3 bases from J, leaving 14 bases between. The CDR3 is made up of 16 amino acids. In germline, CDR1 is MNHEY, CDR2 SMNVEV (reference sequence). CDR3 residues: CASSLTPPGVNQPQHF. The DNA of the CDR3 is TGTGCCAGCAGTTTAACCCCCCCGGGAGTCAATCAGCCCCAGCATTTT.

This chain uses TRBV7-9 with TRBJ2-5, with TRBD2 matching over 13 bases. Germline lookup yields CDR1 SEHNR and CDR2 FQNEAQ (reference sequence). The CDR3 has 16 residues. The junction had 6 bases not matched to a gene; V was cut back by 4 bases and J by 4 bases. CDR3 region: CASSSGLAGVGETQYF. The DNA for the CDR3 is TGTGCCAGCAGCTCCGGACTAGCGGGGGTGGGAGAGACCCAGTACTTC. Complete variable domain (other parts from reference TRBV7-9 and TRBJ2-5): DTGVSQNPRHKITKRGQNVTFRCDPISEHNRLYWYRQTLGQGPEFLTYFQNEAQLEKSRLLSDRFSAERPKGSFSTLEIQRTEQGDSAMYLCASSSGLAGVGETQYFGPGTRLLVL.

This clone was seen a few times. V and J are TRBV21-1 and TRBJ2-7; TRBD1, the D gene given by the table, was not confirmed from the DNA. TRBV21-1 is flagged as a pseudogene. CDR3 length equals 18 residues. The CDR3 loop is CASSKAQVGQNGIYEQYF. In nucleotides, the CDR3 is TGTGCCAGCAGCAAAGCCCAAGTGGGGCAGAACGGAATCTACGAGCAGTACTTC.

This clone was picked up one time. This chain uses TRBV6-6 with TRBJ2-7, with 9 bases lining up with TRBD1. CDR1 is MNHNY and CDR2 is SVGAGI in the germline V gene (reference sequence). There are 12 residues in the CDR3. V trimming: 6 bases; J trimming: 4 bases; junction bases outside the gene matches: 1. The CDR3 DNA is TGTGCCAGCAGCGGACAGGGGTACGAGCAGTACTTC. This translates into CASSGQGYEQYF.

This chain connects TRBV7-9 to TRBJ2-3; TRBD2 matches at 8 bases. CDR3 length: 14 amino acids. After removal of 6 bases from V and 1 base from J, the junction contained 3 bases not matched to a gene. Per the germline V gene, CDR1 is SEHNR and CDR2 is FQNEAQ (reference sequence). The CDR3 loop is CASSSAGGTDTQYF. The CDR3 bases are TGTGCCAGCAGTTCAGCGGGGGGCACAGATACGCAGTATTTT.

This clone appeared a few times. The chain recombines TRBV5-6 with TRBJ1-2; no clear D gene. CDR3 length: 15 residues. Germline CDR1 SGHDT, CDR2 YYEEEE. V shed 1 base and J shed 4 bases, with 14 bases lying between them. The CDR3 is CASSLLMGSGYGYTF. CDR3 sequence (DNA): TGTGCCAGCAGCTTGCTTATGGGCAGTGGCTATGGCTACACCTTC.

CDR3 in amino acids: CASSPGLAGFTDTQYF. The CDR3 region has the DNA TGCGCCAGCAGCCCCGGACTAGCGGGGTTCACAGATACGCAGTATTTT. This chain uses TRBV4-3 with TRBJ2-3, with 12 positions matching TRBD2. The CDR3 loop spans 16 amino acids. The germline gives CDR1 LGHNA, CDR2 YSLEER. V lost 4 bases, J lost 2 bases, and 4 bases stayed unmatched.

This chain links TRBV23-1 with TRBJ1-1; TRBD1 agrees at 12 bases. TRBV23-1 is placed among ORFs of uncertain function. The ends lost 0 bases at V and 4 bases at J; junction bases unmatched: 9. CDR3 length equals 18 residues. In DNA, the CDR3 is TGCGCCAGCAGTCAATCGAGGGACAGGGGGCGTTTGGGCACTGAAGCTTTCTTT. It yields the protein CASSQSRDRGRLGTEAFF.

The chain is built from TRBV11-2 and TRBJ1-1, with D maybe TRBD1 (5 bases). Germline V gene lookup returns CDR1 SGHAT and CDR2 FQNNGV. The CDR3 extends over 14 amino acids. The V end lost 5 bases, the J end lost 2 bases, and 12 bases lay between the germline ends. Written as DNA, the CDR3 is TGTGCCAGCAGCACCCGACAGCCTAACACTGAAGCTTTCTTT. This codes for CASSTRQPNTEAFF. The whole variable domain, remainder taken from reference TRBV11-2 and TRBJ1-1, is EAGVAQSPRYKIIEKRQSVAFWCNPISGHATLYWYQQILGQGPKLLIQFQNNGVVDDSQLPKDRFSAERLKGVDSTLKIQPAKLEDSAVYLCASSTRQPNTEAFFGQGTRLTVV.

The chain joins TRBV21-1 to TRBJ1-3. TRBV21-1 is a pseudogene segment. The CDR3 covers 17 residues. The CDR3 spells CARQPIRGPLSGNTIYF. The CDR3 DNA follows: TGTGCCAGACAACCCATAAGAGGCCCCCTCTCTGGAAACACCATATATTTT.

The rearrangement links TRBV5-6 to TRBJ1-3; D is possibly TRBD1 (5 bases). The CDR3 spans 16 residues. Trimming pared 2 bases from V and 0 bases from J, leaving 12 bases between. From germline, CDR1 is SGHDT and CDR2 YYEEEE. The CDR3 DNA follows: TGTGCCAGCAGCTTTGTAGGGACTCACTCTGGAAACACCATATATTTT. Amino acids: CASSFVGTHSGNTIYF.

The rearrangement joins TRBV7-9 to TRBJ2-1; TRBD2 aligns across 12 bases. V dropped 4 bases and J dropped 2; count of bases not matched to a gene: 6. From germline, CDR1 is SEHNR and CDR2 FQNEAQ (reference sequence). CDR3 length: 17 amino acids. The CDR3 region has the DNA TGTGCCAGCAGCTCCGGACTAGCGGGAAGGACCTACAATGAGCAGTTCTTC. It specifies CASSSGLAGRTYNEQFF.

This clone appeared a few times. This chain links TRBV7-2 with TRBJ2-1, with 8 bases matching TRBD2. The germline V gene has CDR1 SGHTA and CDR2 FQGNSA. The CDR3 totals 15 residues. After removal of 4 bases from V and 5 bases from J, the junction contained 7 bases not matched to a gene. The CDR3 DNA sequence: TGTGCCAGCAGCTCGACGGGACTAGACAACAATGAGCAGTTCTTC. Protein sequence: CASSSTGLDNNEQFF.

This clone appeared a single time. J is TRBJ2-1 and V is TRBV5-1, with TRBD2 matching over 10 bases. V lost 5 bases, J lost 0 bases, and 8 bases stayed unmatched. The CDR3 sequence is 17 residues long. Looked up from germline, CDR1 is SGHRS and CDR2 is YFSETQ. CDR3 DNA: TGCGCCAGCAGTTACGTACTAGCGGGGAGCTCCTACAATGAGCAGTTCTTC. Protein product: CASSYVLAGSSYNEQFF.

In this sample, this clone turned up a few times. V and J are TRBV30 and TRBJ1-5; a weak D match, TRBD1 (5 bases). The CDR3 totals 15 residues. Germline loops: CDR1 GTSNPN, CDR2 SVGIG (reference sequence). V was clipped by 3 bases and J by 3 bases, with 15 bases between them. This chain's CDR3 is CAWSGGGTVNQPQHF. CDR3 DNA sequence: TGTGCCTGGAGCGGGGGTGGGACCGTCAATCAGCCCCAGCATTTT.

The rearrangement uses TRBV5-1 and TRBJ2-7; weak D call: TRBD1 (6 bases). The CDR3 length is 13 residues. Germline V gene data show CDR1 as SGHRS and CDR2 as YFSETQ. Trimming pared 4 bases from V and 5 bases from J, leaving 13 bases between. CDR3 in amino acids: CASSRGNGDEQYF. The CDR3 DNA sequence: TGCGCCAGCAGCAGGGGGAATGGCGACGAGCAGTACTTC.

The genes are TRBV15 and TRBJ1-1, with TRBD1 matching over 10 bases. J gave up 7 bases and V 2 bases, and 13 bases lay outside the gene matches. In germline, CDR1 is LNHNV, CDR2 YYDKDF (reference sequence). The CDR3 consists of 17 residues. The CDR3 loop is CATSRQVPGTGVVEAFF. CDR3 in DNA: TGTGCCACCAGCAGACAAGTGCCCGGGACAGGGGTGGTTGAAGCTTTCTTT.